What follows describes a single TCR beta chain. This clonotype was observed a few times. Its antigen remains undetermined. No much larger clonotype is one base removed from it; base qualities were not supplied. Counted from cysteine to phenylalanine, this CDR3 has 16 amino acids. Only the CDR3 region is kept as DNA, spanning 48 bases read in frame from base 1. The germline V gene (reference sequence) gives CDR1 as LGHDT and CDR2 as YNNKEL. Trimming costs V 4 bases and J 0 bases, and their ends lie 12 bases apart. The library was made by RT-PCR. The data were produced on a NextSeq 550. In TCRdb, the public reads were trimmed at Q25 with fastp and aligned with MiXCR, with productive beta chains retained. Each CDR3 protein gets just one entry, which takes the most common genes and DNA from the rows behind it. This sample has 400,000 to 500,000 distinct CDR3 sequences in its table, and approximately 16% of those were observed once. The top ten constitute less than 8% of the sample.

This entry comes from a study of patients and donors after allogeneic stem cell transplantation (dated by TCRdb to the early 2020s). The sequenced material came from blood, either unsorted or a sorted T cell fraction (not recorded which). The sequence was obtained from a human donor who was either an allogeneic HSCT recipient or a stem cell or donor lymphocyte infusion donor (not recorded which). It is not recorded whose cells these are; they may come from a transplant donor. Recombination connected TRBV3-1 to TRBJ2-2, with the D call perhaps TRBD1 or TRBD2, each one matching 5 bases. The CDR3 region: CASSPSGRTNTGELFF. The nucleotides are TGTGCCAGCAGCCCCTCGGGGCGGACGAACACCGGGGAGCTGTTTTTT. Extended through the reference TRBV3-1 and TRBJ2-2 proteins, this CDR3 yields the full variable domain: DTAVSQTPKYLVTQMGNDKSIKCEQNLGHDTMYWYKQDSKKFLKIMFSYNNKELIINETVPNRFSPKSPDKAHLNLHINSLELGDSAVYFCASSPSGRTNTGELFFGEGSRLTVL.